This TCR beta chain was sequenced for a study of OX40 agonist ivuxolimab in advanced cancers. Across the study: The patients' treatment was ivuxolimab, an agonistic anti-OX40 (CD134) antibody. A history of anti-PD-1, anti-PD-L1 or anti-CTLA-4 therapy was acceptable, and approximately 41% had some. General study findings and limits: Average numbers of expanded clones were greater in CD8+ T cells than in CD4+. Expanded peripheral T cells had an undetermined antigen specificity.

Regarding this clone: Its antigen is still unknown.

Only in-frame clones appear in the TCRdb table, and some are missing; sequencing was by immunoSEQ multiplex PCR. This table has around 25,000 clones, approximately 81% appearing once. The length of the CDR3 is 16 residues. The V gene's germline CDR1 is MNHEY and CDR2 SMNVEV (reference sequence). V lost 5 bases to trimming and J lost 8 bases; unmatched junction nucleotides: 14. This chain connects TRBV27 to TRBJ1-4; TRBD1 matches at 7 bases. The source material was CD4+ or CD8+ T cells sorted from blood, sampled in a trial of the OX40 agonist ivuxolimab. The sequence was obtained from an adult with an advanced solid tumor such as melanoma, head and neck, liver or kidney cancer. CDR3 coding DNA: TGTGCCAGCAGTCCCTCCCCGACAGGGACGCGCGAAAAACTGTTTTTT. Its translation: CASSPSPTGTREKLFF.